This TCR beta chain was obtained from a study of T cell changes during pregnancy in multiple sclerosis. CDR3 length: 16 residues. CDR1 and CDR2 (germline): SGHDT, YYEEEE. Deletions cut 1 base from V and 5 bases from J, with 18 bases between. Sequencing was performed with immunoSEQ multiplex PCR; in TCRdb, only in-frame clones are kept and a portion is missing. The sample shows tens of thousands of clones, 85% to 95% of them seen only once. The gene calls are TRBV5-6 and TRBJ1-2, with D hard to call. The TCR comes from a female donor with multiple sclerosis, enrolled in a pregnancy study. This material consisted of peripheral blood, taken after pregnancy. CDR3: CASSLRPRRTAYGYTF. In DNA form, the CDR3 reads TGTGCCAGCAGCTTGAGACCCCGGAGGACCGCGTATGGCTACACCTTC.